Below, one T cell receptor beta chain is given with its context. This sample stems from a study of blood T cell repertoires in COVID-19. Study-level information: The United States, Italy and Spain supplied acute and convalescent COVID-19 samples.

CDR1 is KGHSH and CDR2 is LQKENI in the germline V gene. The CDR3 contains 15 residues. Trimming cost V 0 bases and J 8 bases, with 13 bases left between them. Authors' processing steps: Researchers report that nucleated cell counts were estimated from reference gene primer amplification. Using immunoSEQ multiplex PCR, the repertoire was profiled, and TCRdb retains in-frame clones only, with some absent. V and J calls and clone size are as listed in that table; D and trimming were resolved from the DNA. Among some 100,000 clones listed, around 84% were seen once. This receptor was taken from a woman of 80 years or more with active or convalescent COVID-19. The material sequenced was peripheral blood. The chain couples TRBV18 to TRBJ1-4; no clear D. Here the CDR3 DNA reads TGTGCCAGCTCACCACCGGTCCGGGGAAAAGAAAAACTGTTTTTT. Translation: CASSPPVRGKEKLFF.